The clone carrying this T cell receptor (beta chain) was seen once. Germline and junction disagree at one end, which may indicate a read error. The sample is drawn from a study of radiation and T cells in renal cell carcinoma. Method: immunoSEQ multiplex PCR; TCRdb's copy keeps in-frame clones and lacks some. The table records 150,000 or so clones, about nine tenths of them present only once. This CDR3 region has 14 residues. Germline loops: CDR1 SSHAT, CDR2 FNYEAQ (reference sequence). Time point indicated: baseline pretreatment blood. Indicated treatment: 15 Gy SBRT to primary tumor, nephrectomy 4 weeks later.

The genes are TRBV7-7 and TRBJ2-3; TRBD2 aligns across 9 bases. The receptor comes from a woman aged 70 to 79 with renal cell carcinoma. The source was blood, collected from a patient whose treatment included radiotherapy and nephrectomy. This CDR3 reads CASSLAGATDTQYF. In DNA, the CDR3 is TGTGCTAGCAGCTTAGCGGGGGCAACAGATACGCAGTATTTT.